This TCR beta chain was recorded in a study of shared clonotypes between healthy human individuals. Sequencing used immunoSEQ multiplex PCR; TCRdb keeps in-frame clones, though not all of them. The repertoire includes more than 2 million clones, 95% of them detected once, and roughly 0.13% sits in the top ten. The CDR3 consists of 16 residues. Germline CDR1 is ENHRY and CDR2 is SYGVKD. Trimming took 2 bases from V and 5 from J, leaving 13 bases between them. This clonotype was sampled from a man younger than 30 in good health. This chain uses TRBV10-3 with TRBJ1-6; D is undetermined. The material sequenced was naive CD4+ T cells sorted from blood. Subset: CD45RA+ positively selected. In DNA form, the CDR3 reads TGTGCCATCAGTGAGGACTCGGGTGTGAATAATTCACCCCTCCACTTT. Translation gives CAISEDSGVNNSPLHF.